Listed below are T cell receptor beta chains from one sample, sequenced in a study of OX40 agonist ivuxolimab in advanced cancers. Clones were sequenced by immunoSEQ multiplex PCR, and TCRdb holds only the in-frame ones, with some missing. Among tens of thousands of clones listed, about 88% were seen once. This specimen was CD4+ or CD8+ T cells sorted from blood, taken in a trial of the OX40 agonist ivuxolimab. These receptors originate from an adult with an advanced solid tumor such as melanoma, head and neck, liver or kidney cancer. Each CDR3 is given with its conserved first and last residue. Fields, in order: V gene, J gene, CDR3 length, CDR3 protein.

v_call: TRBV30; j_call: TRBJ2-7; cdr3_length: 12; cdr3_aa: CASGPGGYEQYF
v_call: TRBV21-1; j_call: TRBJ1-3; cdr3_length: 18; cdr3_aa: CASSKRVPDGGSGNTIYF
v_call: TRBV7-2; j_call: TRBJ1-6; cdr3_length: 14; cdr3_aa: CASSLVSENSPLHF
v_call: TRBV6-1; j_call: TRBJ2-7; cdr3_length: 18; cdr3_aa: CASSEASFRGAQIYEQYF
v_call: TRBV5-5; j_call: TRBJ1-5; cdr3_length: 16; cdr3_aa: CASQDLDRGGNQPQHF
v_call: TRBV7-3; j_call: TRBJ2-5; cdr3_length: 15; cdr3_aa: CASSPTSGSKETQYF
v_call: TRBV5-1; j_call: TRBJ2-5; cdr3_length: 16; cdr3_aa: CASSLYTGTQGETQYF
v_call: TRBV6-5; j_call: TRBJ1-5; cdr3_length: 12; cdr3_aa: CASSSSAGPQHF
v_call: TRBV7-2; j_call: TRBJ1-4; cdr3_length: 15; cdr3_aa: CASSPQEGRSEKLFF
v_call: TRBV7-2; j_call: TRBJ2-5; cdr3_length: 15; cdr3_aa: CASSLALLGQHPQYF
v_call: TRBV7-9; j_call: TRBJ2-1; cdr3_length: 16; cdr3_aa: CASSLVWDRGVNEQFF
v_call: TRBV27; j_call: TRBJ2-7; cdr3_length: 15; cdr3_aa: CASSFGPLRAYEQYF
v_call: TRBV6-6; j_call: TRBJ1-2; cdr3_length: 12; cdr3_aa: CASSLYGYGYTF
v_call: TRBV30; j_call: TRBJ1-2; cdr3_length: 14; cdr3_aa: CAWSVWGEVYGYTF
v_call: TRBV7-6; j_call: TRBJ2-5; cdr3_length: 17; cdr3_aa: CASSLAVTGGAQETQYF
v_call: TRBV6-1; j_call: TRBJ1-2; cdr3_length: 14; cdr3_aa: CASSLQDASYGYTF
v_call: TRBV5-1; j_call: TRBJ1-6; cdr3_length: 18; cdr3_aa: CASSLPDRGRVKNSPLHF